The clone carrying this T cell receptor (beta chain) has more than one count but fewer than ten. The data stem from a study of T cells after yellow fever vaccination. TCRdb independently ran MiXCR on the 5' RACE reads; one entry per CDR3 protein. Of roughly 310,000 distinct CDR3 sequences detected, around 3.6% appear once; the ten largest clones hold 23%. Sequenced here: PBMCs, sampled on the day of the yellow fever booster vaccination. This TCR came from a man between 18 and 35 years old who received the YFV17D yellow fever vaccine.

CDR3 residues: CASTPGASGNPTNTQYF. For the CDR3, the DNA is TGTGCCAGCACCCCGGGGGCTAGCGGAAACCCCACCAATACGCAGTATTTT. J is TRBJ2-3 and V is TRBV7-9; D might be TRBD2 (7 bases). Germline values: CDR1 SEHNR, CDR2 FQNEAQ (reference sequence). The CDR3 is 17 amino acids. Trimming shortened V by 7 bases and J by 7 bases, and 27 bases separated the two germline ends.